This TCR beta chain was recorded in a study of blood T cell repertoires in COVID-19. Study-wide context: In each case, the material was cDNA or gDNA derived from T cells, B-cell-depleted T cells, or PBMCs.

V was trimmed by 2 bases and J by 4 bases, leaving 10 bases between them. CDR3 length: 14 residues. Germline assignment: CDR1 WNHNN and CDR2 SYGVQD (reference sequence). Per the authors' pipeline: Amplification from reference gene primers served as the basis for estimated nucleated cell counts. Sequencing was performed with immunoSEQ multiplex PCR; in TCRdb, only in-frame clones are kept and a portion is missing. V and J calls and clone size follow that table, whereas D and trimming were derived from the DNA. The sample lists roughly 42,000 clones; about 85% were seen once. With respect to this clone: This same CDR3 is encoded by further DNA sequences in the sample.

The chain links TRBV10-1 to TRBJ2-3, with a possible D match to TRBD2 (5 bases). This sequence originates from a woman in her 70s in a cohort sampled during active COVID-19. Sequenced input: peripheral blood. The CDR3: CASSEGGRADTQYF. In DNA form, the CDR3 reads TGCGCCAGCAGTGAGGGAGGACGAGCAGATACGCAGTATTTT.